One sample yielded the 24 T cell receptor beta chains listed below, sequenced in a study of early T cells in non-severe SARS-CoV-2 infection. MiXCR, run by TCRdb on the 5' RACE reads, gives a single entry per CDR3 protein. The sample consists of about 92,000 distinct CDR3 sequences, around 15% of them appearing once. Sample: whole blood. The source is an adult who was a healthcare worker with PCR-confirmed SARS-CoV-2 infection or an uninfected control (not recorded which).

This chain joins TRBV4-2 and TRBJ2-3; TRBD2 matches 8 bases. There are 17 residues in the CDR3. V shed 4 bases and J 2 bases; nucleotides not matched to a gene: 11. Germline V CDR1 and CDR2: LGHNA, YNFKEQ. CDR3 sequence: CASSRGDGGRSTDTQYF. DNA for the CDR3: TGTGCCAGCAGCCGGGGGGACGGCGGGAGGTCCACAGATACGCAGTATTTT.

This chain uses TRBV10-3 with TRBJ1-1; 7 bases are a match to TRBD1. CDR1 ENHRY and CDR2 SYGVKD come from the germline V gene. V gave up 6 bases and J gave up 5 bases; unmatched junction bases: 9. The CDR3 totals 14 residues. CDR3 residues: CAISRTGEGTEAFF. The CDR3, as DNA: TGTGCCATCAGCAGAACAGGGGAAGGAACTGAAGCTTTCTTT.

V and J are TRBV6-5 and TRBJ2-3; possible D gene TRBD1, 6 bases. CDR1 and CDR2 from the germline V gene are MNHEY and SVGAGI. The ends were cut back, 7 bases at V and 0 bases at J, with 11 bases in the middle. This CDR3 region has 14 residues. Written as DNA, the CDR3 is TGTGCCAGCACTTGGGGGCGAAGCACAGATACGCAGTATTTT. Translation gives CASTWGRSTDTQYF.

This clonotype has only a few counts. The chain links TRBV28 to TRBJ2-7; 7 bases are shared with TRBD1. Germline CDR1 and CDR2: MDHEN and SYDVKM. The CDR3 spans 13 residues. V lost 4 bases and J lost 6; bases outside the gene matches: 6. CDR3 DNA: TGTGCCAGCAGTTCGGGACAGCTTACCGAGCAGTACTTC. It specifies CASSSGQLTEQYF.

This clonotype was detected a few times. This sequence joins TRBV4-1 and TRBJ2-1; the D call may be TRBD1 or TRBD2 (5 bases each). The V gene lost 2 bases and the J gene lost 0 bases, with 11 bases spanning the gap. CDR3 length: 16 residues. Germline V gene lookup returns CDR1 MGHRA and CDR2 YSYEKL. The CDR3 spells CASSQIGTSSYNEQFF. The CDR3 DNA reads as TGCGCCAGCAGCCAAATAGGGACGAGCTCCTACAATGAGCAGTTCTTC.

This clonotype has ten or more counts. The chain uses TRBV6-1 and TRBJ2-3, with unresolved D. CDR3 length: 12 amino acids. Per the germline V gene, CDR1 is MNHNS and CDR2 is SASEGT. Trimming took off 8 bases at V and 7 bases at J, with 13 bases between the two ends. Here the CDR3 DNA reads TGTGCCAGCGTATGGGATCGGCATACGCAGTATTTT. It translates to CASVWDRHTQYF.

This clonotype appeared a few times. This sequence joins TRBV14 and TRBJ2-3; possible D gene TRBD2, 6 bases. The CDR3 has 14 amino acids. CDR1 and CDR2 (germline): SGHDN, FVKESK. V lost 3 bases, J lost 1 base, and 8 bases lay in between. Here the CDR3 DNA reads TGTGCCAGCAGCCAGGAGCGGGGCACAGATACGCAGTATTTT. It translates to CASSQERGTDTQYF.

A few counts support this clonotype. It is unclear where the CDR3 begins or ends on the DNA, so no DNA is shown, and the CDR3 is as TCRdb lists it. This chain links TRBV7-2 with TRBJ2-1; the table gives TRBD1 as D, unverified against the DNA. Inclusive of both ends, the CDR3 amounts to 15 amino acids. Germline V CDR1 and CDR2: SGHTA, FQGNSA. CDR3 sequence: CASRLSGQRYNEQFF.

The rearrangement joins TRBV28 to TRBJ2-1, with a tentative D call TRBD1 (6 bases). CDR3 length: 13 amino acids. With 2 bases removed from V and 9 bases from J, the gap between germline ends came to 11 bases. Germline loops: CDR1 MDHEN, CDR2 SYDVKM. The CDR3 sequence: CASSLPDRTEQFF. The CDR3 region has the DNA TGTGCCAGCAGTTTACCCGACAGGACTGAGCAGTTCTTC.

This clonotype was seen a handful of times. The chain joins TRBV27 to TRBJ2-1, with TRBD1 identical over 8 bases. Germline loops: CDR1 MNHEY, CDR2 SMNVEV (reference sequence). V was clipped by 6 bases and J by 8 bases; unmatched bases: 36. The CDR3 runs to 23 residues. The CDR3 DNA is TGTGCCAGCAGCCACTATGCATGGCAGGGGGCTTACTTAGGACTTCAGGGTCGTCATGAGCAGTTCTTC. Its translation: CASSHYAWQGAYLGLQGRHEQFF.

The CDR3 spells CASSQDAASGRWDEQFF. The CDR3 nucleotides are TGTGCCAGCAGCCAAGATGCAGCTAGCGGGAGATGGGATGAGCAGTTCTTC. The chain uses TRBV14 and TRBJ2-1, with 10 bases fitting TRBD2. Germline-derived CDR1 and CDR2 are SGHDN and FVKESK. Trimming cost V 0 bases and J 8 bases; bases outside gene matches: 10. The CDR3 is made up of 17 amino acids.

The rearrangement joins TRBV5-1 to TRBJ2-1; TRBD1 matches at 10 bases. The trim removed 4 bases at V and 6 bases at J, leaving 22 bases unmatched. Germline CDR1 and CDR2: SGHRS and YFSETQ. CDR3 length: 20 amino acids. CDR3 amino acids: CASSPTGTGVRLAEINEQFF. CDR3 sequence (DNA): TGCGCCAGCAGCCCCACCGGGACAGGGGTTCGGCTAGCGGAGATCAATGAGCAGTTCTTC.

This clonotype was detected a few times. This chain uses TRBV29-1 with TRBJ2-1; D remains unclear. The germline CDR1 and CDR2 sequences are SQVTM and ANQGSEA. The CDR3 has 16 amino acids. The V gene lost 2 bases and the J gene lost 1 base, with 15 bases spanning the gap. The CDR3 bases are TGCAGCGTTGAACCCGAGGACCGTGGGTCCTACAATGAGCAGTTCTTC. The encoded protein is CSVEPEDRGSYNEQFF.

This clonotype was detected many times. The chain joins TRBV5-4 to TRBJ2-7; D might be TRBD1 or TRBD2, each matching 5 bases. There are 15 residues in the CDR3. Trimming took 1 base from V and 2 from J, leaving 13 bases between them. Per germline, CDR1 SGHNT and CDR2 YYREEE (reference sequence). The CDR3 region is CASSLTQGPPYEQYF. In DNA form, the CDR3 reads TGTGCCAGCAGCTTGACCCAGGGACCCCCCTACGAGCAGTACTTC.

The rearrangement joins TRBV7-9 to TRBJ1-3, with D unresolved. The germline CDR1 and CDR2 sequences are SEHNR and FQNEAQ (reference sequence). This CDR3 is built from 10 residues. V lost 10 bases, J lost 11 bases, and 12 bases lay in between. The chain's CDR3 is CAISPGAIYF. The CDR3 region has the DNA TGTGCCATTTCTCCGGGCGCCATATATTTT.

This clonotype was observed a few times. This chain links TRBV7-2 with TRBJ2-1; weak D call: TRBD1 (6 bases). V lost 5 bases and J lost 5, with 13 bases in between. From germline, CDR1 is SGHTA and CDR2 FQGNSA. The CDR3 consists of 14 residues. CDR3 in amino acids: CASSPGAAHNEQFF. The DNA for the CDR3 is TGTGCCAGCAGCCCAGGGGCGGCCCACAATGAGCAGTTCTTC. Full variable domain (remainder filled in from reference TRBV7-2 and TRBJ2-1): GAGVSQSPSNKVTEKGKDVELRCDPISGHTALYWYRQSLGQGLEFLIYFQGNSAPDKSGLPSDRFSAERTGGSVSTLTIQRTQQEDSAVYLCASSPGAAHNEQFFGPGTRLTVL.

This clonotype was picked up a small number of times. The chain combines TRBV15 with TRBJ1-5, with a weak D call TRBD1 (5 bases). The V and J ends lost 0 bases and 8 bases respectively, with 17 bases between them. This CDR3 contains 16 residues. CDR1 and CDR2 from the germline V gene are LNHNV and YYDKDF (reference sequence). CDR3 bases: TGTGCCACCAGCAGAGAGGAAGGGGAGGTCTTTAAGCCCCAGCATTTT. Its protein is CATSREEGEVFKPQHF.

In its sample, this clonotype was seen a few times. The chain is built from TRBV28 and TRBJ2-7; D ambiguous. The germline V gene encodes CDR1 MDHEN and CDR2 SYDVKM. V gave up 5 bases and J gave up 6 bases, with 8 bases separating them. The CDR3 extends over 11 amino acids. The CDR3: CASSLLLEQYF. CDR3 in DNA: TGTGCCAGCAGTCTTCTTCTCGAGCAGTACTTC. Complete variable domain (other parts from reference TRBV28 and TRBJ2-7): DVKVTQSSRYLVKRTGEKVFLECVQDMDHENMFWYRQDPGLGLRLIYFSYDVKMKEKGDIPEGYSVSREKKERFSLILESASTNQTSMYLCASSLLLEQYFGPGTRLTVT.

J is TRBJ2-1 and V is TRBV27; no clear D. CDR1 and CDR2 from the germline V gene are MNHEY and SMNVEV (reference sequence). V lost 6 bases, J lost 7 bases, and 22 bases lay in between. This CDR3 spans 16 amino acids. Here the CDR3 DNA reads TGTGCCAGCAGGGAGTTCGTAGTAGGCGGTGGGAATGAGCAGTTCTTC. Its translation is CASREFVVGGGNEQFF.

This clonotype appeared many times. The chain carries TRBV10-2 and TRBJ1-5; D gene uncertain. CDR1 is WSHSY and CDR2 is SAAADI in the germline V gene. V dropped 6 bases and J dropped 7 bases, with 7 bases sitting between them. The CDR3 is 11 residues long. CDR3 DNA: TGCGCCAGCAGAACGGTGCAGCCCCAGCATTTT. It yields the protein CASRTVQPQHF.

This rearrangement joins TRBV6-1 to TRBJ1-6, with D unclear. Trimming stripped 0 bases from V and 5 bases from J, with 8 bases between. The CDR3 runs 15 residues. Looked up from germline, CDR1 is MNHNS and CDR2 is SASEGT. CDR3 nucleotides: TGTGCCAGCAGTGAAGCGGCGCAGAATAATTCACCCCTCCACTTT. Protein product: CASSEAAQNNSPLHF.

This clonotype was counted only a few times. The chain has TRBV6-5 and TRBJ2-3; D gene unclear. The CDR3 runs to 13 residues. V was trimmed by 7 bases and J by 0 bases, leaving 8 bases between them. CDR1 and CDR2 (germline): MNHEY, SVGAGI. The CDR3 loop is CASKVFSTDTQYF. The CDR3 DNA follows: TGTGCCAGCAAGGTCTTTAGCACAGATACGCAGTATTTT.

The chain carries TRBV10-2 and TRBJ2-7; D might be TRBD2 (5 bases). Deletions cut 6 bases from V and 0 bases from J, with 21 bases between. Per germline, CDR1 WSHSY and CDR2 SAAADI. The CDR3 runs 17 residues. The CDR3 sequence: CASRDPGELAHSYEQYF. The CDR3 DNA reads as TGCGCCAGCAGAGACCCCGGAGAGTTAGCGCACTCCTACGAGCAGTACTTC.

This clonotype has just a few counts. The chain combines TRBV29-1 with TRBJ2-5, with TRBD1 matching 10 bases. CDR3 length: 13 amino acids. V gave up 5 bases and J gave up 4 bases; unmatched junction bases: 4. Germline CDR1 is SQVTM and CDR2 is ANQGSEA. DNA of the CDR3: TGCAGCGTTCGACAGGGGGCGGGAGAGACCCAGTACTTC. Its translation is CSVRQGAGETQYF. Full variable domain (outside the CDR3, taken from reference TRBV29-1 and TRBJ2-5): SAVISQKPSRDICQRGTSLTIQCQVDSQVTMMFWYRQQPGQSLTLIATANQGSEATYESGFVIDKFPISRPNLTFSTLTVSNMSPEDSSIYLCSVRQGAGETQYFGPGTRLLVL.